This T cell receptor beta chain was observed in a study of blood T cell repertoires in COVID-19. About the study: The analysed material was cDNA or gDNA that came from T cells, B-cell-depleted T cells, or PBMCs.

Germline lookup yields CDR1 LGHNT and CDR2 FRNRAP. V gave up 5 bases and J gave up 5 bases, with 12 bases separating them. CDR3 length: 13 residues. Original methodology: Quantification of nucleated cells was approximated via reference gene primer amplification. Using immunoSEQ multiplex PCR, the repertoire was profiled, and TCRdb retains in-frame clones only, with some absent. The D gene and trimming were derived from the DNA, and the V and J assignments and clone size from that table. The table records fewer than 90,000 clones, approximately 89% of them present only once. This TCR was sampled from a man aged 55 to 69 with acute or convalescent COVID-19. The chain couples TRBV12-5 to TRBJ2-5; perhaps TRBD2 as D (7 bases). The sequenced sample was peripheral blood. The CDR3: CASGPRGGETQYF. In nucleotides, the CDR3 is TGTGCTAGTGGTCCCAGGGGAGGGGAGACCCAGTACTTC.